Reported below is one T cell receptor beta chain. Its specificity is not known. This sample was taken from a study of regulatory T cells in long-lasting Graves disease. Study in general: Persistence in Graves' disease denoted antithyroid drug use beyond 5 years alongside positive TSH receptor antibodies. Study results and caveats: Persistent disease was associated with favored TRBV28 usage and with favored use of TRBJ1-2 and TRBJ2-5. The sample size was small, and this may have reduced accuracy.

Time point defined: persistent/refractory GD, antithyroid drugs over 5 years with positive TRAb. There was RNA extracted from PBMCs, and the TCR library was made from it. Graves' disease diagnosis was established per American Thyroid Association guidelines. The CDR3 length is 16 residues. Germline V gives CDR1 SGHTA, CDR2 FQGNSA. The V end was cut by 5 bases, the J end by 0 bases, with 11 bases between. Through Arm-PCR of CDR3 regions and iRepertoire HTBI primers, TCR beta libraries were built. TCRdb analysed the multiplex PCR reads with MiXCR anew, one entry per CDR3 protein. This repertoire shows roughly 430,000 distinct CDR3 sequences, 21% found once; its top ten account for roughly 13%.

This clonotype was obtained from a female donor with Graves disease. This sample comprised peripheral blood mononuclear cells (PBMCs), obtained when the disease was refractory, from a patient treated with antithyroid drugs. V gene TRBV7-2 combines with J gene TRBJ1-6; D is undetermined. This CDR3 is CASSRGWSSYNSPLHF. CDR3 coding DNA: TGTGCCAGCAGCCGGGGTTGGAGCTCCTATAATTCACCCCTCCACTTT.